One sample yielded the 29 T cell receptor delta chains listed below, sequenced in a study of γδ T cells in repeated Plasmodium falciparum infection. Flow sorting of PBMC yielded separate Vgamma9/Vdelta2+ and Vdelta2-negative gammadelta T cell populations for bulk repertoire analysis. TCRdb called clones anew from the multiplex PCR reads with CATT. The data contain 53,000 or so delta-chain clones, roughly 1.9% of them seen just once; the ten biggest clones take up around 24%. The specimen sequenced was gamma-delta T cells from blood. These receptors all come from a pool of human donors (malaria-infected and uninfected, not separated).

As to this clone: A far bigger clonotype differs at one base, so this is likely a read error. The sample holds other DNA sequences that translate to the same CDR3. The V call is TRDV1, the J call TRDJ1; no firm D call. In the absence of a J gene in TCRdb, the DNA was matched to germline to assign it here. The CDR3 totals 13 residues. Looked up from germline, CDR1 is TSWWSYY and CDR2 is QGS. The DNA of the CDR3 is TGTGCACTTGGGCGCCTAAGGCCCGATAAACTCATCTTT. It is translated as CALGRLRPDKLIF.

The chain joins TRDV2 to TRDJ1; 10 bases are shared with TRDD3. No J segment appears in TCRdb, so it was assigned here by matching the sequence to germline. The J segment lost 8 bases and the V segment lost 3 bases, leaving 17 bases of the junction unmatched. CDR3 length: 17 residues. CDR1 GEAIGNYY and CDR2 EKD come from the germline V gene. The CDR3 sequence is CACDPLLLGDRENKLIF. CDR3 nucleotide sequence: TGTGCCTGTGACCCTCTTTTGCTGGGGGATAGAGAAAACAAACTCATCTTT.

Note on this clone: This DNA translates differently at residue 13 from the TCRdb protein, which is that of a much larger clone; a read error is likely, and the protein shown is the DNA's own translation. The chain carries TRAV38-2/DV8 and TRDJ1; 11 bases fit TRDD3. The J gene comes from matching the DNA to germline here; TCRdb lacks it. Germline V CDR1 and CDR2: TSESDYY, QEAYKQQN. Trimming removed 3 bases from V and 7 bases from J; junction bases left unmatched: 23. CDR3 length equals 20 residues. In DNA, the CDR3 is TGTGCTTATAGGAACAAACCTGCGTACTGGGGGATATGGGGCGCCGGTAAACTCATCTTT. Translated: CAYRNKPAYWGIWGAGKLIF.

Of note for this clone: The amino acid sequence in TCRdb belongs to a much larger clone and departs from this DNA's translation at residue 3, likely a sequencing read error; the sequence shown is translated from the DNA. The chain has TRDV2 and TRDJ1; the match to TRDD3 covers 10 bases. No J segment appears in TCRdb, so it was assigned here by matching the sequence to germline. The CDR3 is 20 residues long. In germline, CDR1 is GEAIGNYY, CDR2 EKD. The CDR3 loop is CARDTGTTLRWGIHSDKLIF. Written as DNA, the CDR3 is TGTGCCCGTGACACCGGCACCACTCTTAGGTGGGGGATACATAGCGATAAACTCATCTTT.

A remark on this clone: The protein TCRdb lists belongs to a much larger clone and differs from this DNA's translation at residue 6, which points to a read error; the protein shown is made from the DNA. The CDR3 reads CALGASIHRVPYWGKYTDKLIF. CDR3 in DNA: TGTGCTCTTGGGGCTTCTATCCACCGAGTCCCGTACTGGGGGAAGTACACCGATAAACTCATCTTT. The gene calls are TRDV1 and TRDJ1; 9 bases are a match to TRDD3. The J gene, absent from TCRdb, was called here by matching the DNA to germline. The CDR3 runs 22 residues. CDR1 and CDR2 (germline): TSWWSYY, QGS. After removal of 4 bases from V and 0 bases from J, the junction contained 24 bases not matched to a gene.

This clone came up many times. The translation of this DNA and the TCRdb protein of a much larger clone differ at residue 13, probably owing to a read error; the protein shown here is translated from the DNA. The rearrangement links TRDV1 to TRDJ1, with TRDD3 identical over 8 bases. CDR1 and CDR2 from the germline V gene are TSWWSYY and QGS. The V gene end was trimmed by 0 bases and the J gene end by 0 bases; junction bases not matched to a gene: 21. The CDR3 has 22 amino acids. The CDR3 DNA reads TGTGCTCTTGGGGAACTCTGCCCTCATCTACTGGGGGGTACCATATACACCGATAAACTCATCTTT. Its protein is CALGELCPHLLGGTIYTDKLIF.

This clone was seen repeatedly, ten times or more. One base separates it from a far larger clone, so it is likely a read error. CDR3 loop: CACDTIEKRGTRDSTDKLIF. CDR3 DNA sequence: TGTGCCTGTGACACAATAGAAAAGAGGGGGACTAGGGATTCCACCGATAAACTCATCTTT. The chain employs TRDV2 and TRDJ1; tentatively, D is TRDD3 (6 bases). CDR1 GEAIGNYY and CDR2 EKD come from the germline V gene. This CDR3 contains 20 residues. Trimming stripped 1 base from V and 1 base from J, with 27 bases between.

The table lists this clone with many counts. The V gene is TRDV1, the J gene TRDJ1; 10 nucleotides match TRDD3. The CDR3 covers 19 residues. The germline V gene has CDR1 TSWWSYY and CDR2 QGS. V gave up 2 bases and J gave up 6 bases; unmatched junction bases: 18. CDR3 nucleotide sequence: TGTGCTCTTGGGGAATTATGGACCAACCGACTGGGGGATGTCCATAAACTCATCTTT. Translation: CALGELWTNRLGDVHKLIF.

This clone is classed as medium-sized. At the DNA level, this CDR3 is encoded by other sequences in the same sample as well. The J gene is TRDJ1, the V gene TRDV1, with TRDD3 matching 11 bases. The CDR3 runs 21 residues. CDR1 TSWWSYY and CDR2 QGS come from the germline V gene. J was trimmed by 4 bases and V by 3 bases; bases with no gene match: 22. The CDR3 reads CALGDPSPYWGIGSRLDKLIF. The CDR3 coding sequence is TGTGCTCTTGGGGATCCTTCCCCATACTGGGGGATAGGTAGTCGACTCGATAAACTCATCTTT.

Regarding this clone: The mismatch at residue 4 between this DNA's translation and the TCRdb protein of a much larger clone likely reflects a read error; the protein shown is translated from the DNA. This chain joins TRDV1 and TRDJ1; 10 bases agree with TRDD3. As TCRdb names no J gene, one was assigned here on the basis of a DNA match to germline. From germline, CDR1 is TSWWSYY and CDR2 QGS. This CDR3 comprises 20 residues. CDR3 region: CALREVLLQLGDWNTDKLIF. In DNA form, the CDR3 reads TGTGCTCTTAGGGAGGTCCTCCTACAACTGGGGGATTGGAACACCGATAAACTCATCTTT.

Regarding this clone: The protein TCRdb lists belongs to a much larger clone and differs from this DNA's translation at residue 23, which points to a read error; the protein shown is made from the DNA. CDR3 bases: TGTGCTCTTGGGGAACTAGAGTGGGTTATTCCCCTATACTGGGGGATCCCGTACACCGATAAACTCACCTTT. It codes for CALGELEWVIPLYWGIPYTDKLTF. The V gene is given as TRDV1, and no J gene call is available; no check of the table's D call, TRDD3, against the DNA was made. Germline lookup yields CDR1 TSWWSYY and CDR2 QGS. The CDR3 is 24 amino acids.

This clone was seen a few times. One base separates it from a far larger clone, so it is likely a read error. At the DNA level, this CDR3 is encoded by other sequences in the same sample as well. J is TRDJ1 and V is TRDV1; 10 nucleotides agree with TRDD3. The J gene, not given by TCRdb, was assigned here from a germline match of the nucleotide sequence. Per germline, CDR1 TSWWSYY and CDR2 QGS. This CDR3 is built from 21 residues. This CDR3 reads CALGEPRFLRRWGIPTDKLIF. DNA of the CDR3: TGTGCTCTCGGGGAACCCCGTTTCCTACGTAGGTGGGGGATACCAACCGATAAACTCATCTTT.

On this clone: For this DNA, TCRdb reports the protein of a much larger clone, which diverges at residue 17, most likely from a read error; the protein presented here is translated directly from the DNA. This chain uses TRDV1 with TRDJ1; 8 nucleotides agree with TRDD3. As TCRdb names no J gene, one was assigned here on the basis of a DNA match to germline. This CDR3 spans 25 amino acids. Germline V lookup: CDR1 TSWWSYY, CDR2 QGS. V shed 0 bases and J 0 bases; nucleotides not matched to a gene: 30. CDR3 in DNA: TGTGCTCTTGGGGAACTTCCGTTCCTTTGGGTCCTTAGGGATACGTTCCATCCGTACACCGATAAACTCATCTTT. Translating gives CALGELPFLWVLRDTFHPYTDKLIF.

This clone came up many times. TCRdb lists the protein of a much larger clone for this DNA, which differs at residue 13, so this is likely a read error; the protein given here is translated from the DNA itself. A V gene of TRDV2 was called, but no J gene was assigned; the table's D gene call, TRDD3, was not cross checked with the DNA. The germline CDR1 and CDR2 sequences are GEAIGNYY and EKD. This CDR3 region has 15 residues. DNA of the CDR3: TGTGCCTGTGACACAAAGGGGGGATCCACCGATAAACCCATCTTT. Translation: CACDTKGGSTDKPIF.

This clone was counted many times. TCRdb's protein for this DNA is that of a much larger clone and differs from the translation at residue 9, likely a read error; the protein shown is the DNA translation. The chain combines TRDV2 with TRDJ1; 7 bases are a match to TRDD3. The J gene is absent in TCRdb and was assigned here via DNA matching to germline. The CDR3 is 16 amino acids. The trim removed 0 bases at V and 0 bases at J, leaving 6 bases unmatched. The germline V gene encodes CDR1 GEAIGNYY and CDR2 EKD. The DNA for the CDR3 is TGTGCCTGTGACACCGTGGGGGACAGGGACACCGATAAACTCATCTTT. Amino acid sequence: CACDTVGDRDTDKLIF.

Comments on this clone: TCRdb pairs this DNA with a much larger clone's protein that differs at residues 6 and 12, likely a read error; the protein shown was translated from the DNA. The chain carries TRDV2 and TRDJ3; 9 bases are a match to TRDD3. The CDR3 contains 21 residues. V was clipped by 1 base and J by 0 bases; unmatched bases: 12. Per germline, CDR1 GEAIGNYY and CDR2 EKD. The CDR3 is CACDTVSTGGLCSWDTRQMFF. CDR3 coding DNA: TGTGCCTGTGACACGGTGAGTACTGGGGGACTATGCTCCTGGGACACCCGACAGATGTTTTTC.

On this clone: TCRdb's protein for this DNA is that of a much larger clone and differs from the translation at residue 3, likely a read error; the protein shown is the DNA translation. This sequence joins TRDV2 and TRDJ3; D may match TRDD1 or TRDD3 (5 bases each). Matching the DNA to germline supplied the J gene, which TCRdb does not give. Germline V gene lookup returns CDR1 GEAIGNYY and CDR2 EKD. The CDR3 is made up of 21 amino acids. The CDR3 sequence is CASDTMGSPIIESWDTRQMFF. The CDR3 coding sequence is TGTGCCAGTGACACGATGGGATCCCCAATAATAGAATCCTGGGACACCCGACAGATGTTTTTC.

To note about this clone: The likely explanation is a read error, given a far larger clone one base away. Other DNA sequences within the sample encode an identical CDR3. The chain joins TRDV1 to TRDJ1; 13 bases map to TRDD3. TCRdb carries no J gene annotation; the J gene was assigned here by matching the DNA with germline. This CDR3 is 21 amino acids long. Germline CDR1 is TSWWSYY and CDR2 is QGS. The CDR3 region is CALGNLPETGGYEGYTDKLIF. DNA of the CDR3: TGTGCTCTTGGGAACCTGCCGGAGACTGGGGGATACGAGGGGTACACCGACAAACTCATCTTT.

Comments on this clone: For this DNA, TCRdb reports the protein of a much larger clone, which diverges at residue 12, most likely from a read error; the protein presented here is translated directly from the DNA. This chain uses TRDV2 with TRDJ1; possible D gene TRDD2, 7 bases. The J gene is not listed in TCRdb, so it was assigned here from a DNA match to germline. With 5 bases removed from V and 1 base from J, the gap between germline ends came to 40 bases. Germline V gene sequence: CDR1 GEAIGNYY, CDR2 EKD. The CDR3 is 23 residues long. The CDR3 sequence: CACGKHFLMRGTRSRGCTDKLIF. CDR3 DNA sequence: TGTGCCTGTGGCAAACACTTCCTAATGAGGGGGACACGCTCCCGGGGTTGCACCGATAAACTCATCTTT.

This clone was counted ten times or more. The protein held in TCRdb is that of a much larger clone and does not match this DNA's translation at residue 3, likely because of a read error; the protein shown is translated from the DNA. This chain links TRDV3 with TRDJ1, with a weak D call TRDD3 (6 bases). TCRdb offers no J gene call, so here the DNA was matched to germline to obtain one. V was cut by 4 bases and J by 0 bases, with 27 bases left in between. This CDR3 region has 18 residues. The germline V gene encodes CDR1 TVYSNPD and CDR2 GDNSRS (reference sequence). The DNA of the CDR3 is TGTGCCTCTAAGGACTACGTTGGGGGTTACCGAGACACCGATAAACTCATCTTT. It yields the protein CASKDYVGGYRDTDKLIF. Variable domain in full (rest from reference TRDV3 and TRDJ1): CDKVTQSSPDQTVASGSEVVLLCTYDTVYSNPDLFWYRIRPDYSFQFVFYGDNSRSEGADFTQGRFSVKHILTQKAFHLVISPVRTEDSATYYCASKDYVGGYRDTDKLIFGKGTRVTVEP.

This clone was seen a few times. This DNA translates differently at residue 9 from the TCRdb protein, which is that of a much larger clone; a read error is likely, and the protein shown is the DNA's own translation. V and J are TRDV3 and TRDJ1; 13 bases agree with TRDD3. TCRdb is silent on the J gene; assignment here came from matching the DNA to germline. J was trimmed by 3 bases and V by 0 bases; bases with no gene match: 31. CDR1 TVYSNPD and CDR2 GDNSRS come from the germline V gene (reference sequence). CDR3 size: 24 residues. In DNA form, the CDR3 reads TGTGCCTTTAGCTTACCAGACCAGAGCCTTCCTACCAGTACTGGGGGATACGAGGCCGATAAACTCATCTTT. This encodes CAFSLPDQSLPTSTGGYEADKLIF.

With respect to this clone: It is likely a read error: a sequence one base away is far more abundant. At the DNA level, this CDR3 is encoded by other sequences in the same sample as well. No J gene call was made, and the V gene is TRDV3; the table's D call, TRDD3, has no DNA check behind it. The CDR3 extends over 15 amino acids. CDR1 is TVYSNPD and CDR2 is GDNSRS in the germline V gene (reference sequence). The CDR3 DNA reads as TGTGCCTTTTCATGGGGGATCCTGTACACCGATAAACTCATCTTC. Its protein product is CAFSWGILYTDKLIF.

This clone is judged medium-sized. Other nucleotide sequences in the sample specify the same CDR3. This chain connects TRDV3 to TRDJ1, with 12 bases identical to TRDD3. This CDR3 has 23 residues. The V and J ends lost 0 bases and 0 bases, in that order; junction bases with no gene match: 26. The germline CDR1 and CDR2 sequences are TVYSNPD and GDNSRS (reference sequence). This CDR3 reads CAFRLYPTLKHWGIPKYTDKLIF. In DNA form, the CDR3 reads TGTGCCTTTAGGCTGTACCCTACGCTGAAACACTGGGGGATACCGAAGTACACCGATAAACTCATCTTT.

On this clone: The TCRdb protein comes from a much larger clone and disagrees with this DNA's translation at residue 14, likely due to a read error; the protein given here is derived from the DNA. The J gene has no call, while the V gene is TRDV2; the table's D gene call, TRDD3, was not cross checked with the DNA. Germline V gives CDR1 GEAIGNYY, CDR2 EKD. This CDR3 region has 16 residues. The CDR3 coding sequence is TGTGCCTGTGACACGGGGATTTATAGGATCACCGATAAACACATCTTT. Translating gives CACDTGIYRITDKHIF.

This clone was found a few times. The protein in TCRdb stems from a much larger clone and differs at residue 9 from this DNA's translation, likely a read error; here the protein is translated from the DNA. V and J are TRDV3 and TRDJ1, with 8 bases aligning to TRDD2. The ends lost 2 bases at V and 0 bases at J; junction bases unmatched: 11. In germline, CDR1 is TVYSNPD, CDR2 GDNSRS (reference sequence). The CDR3 consists of 16 residues. CDR3 sequence: CAFRFLLGRYTDKLIF. The CDR3 DNA is TGTGCCTTTCGCTTCCTACTAGGACGGTACACCGATAAACTCATCTTT.

In its sample, this clone was seen many times. This likely reflects a read error, since a far larger clone is one base away. Different DNA sequences within this sample yield the same CDR3. This chain links TRDV2 with TRDJ1; TRDD3 matches at 10 bases. Germline CDR1 is GEAIGNYY and CDR2 is EKD. The CDR3 totals 22 residues. CDR3 DNA: TGTGCCTGTGACACGGTGGGCTCAGTGAAGACTTCACTGGGGGATTCAACCGATAAGCTCATCTTT. Protein sequence: CACDTVGSVKTSLGDSTDKLIF.

Points on this clone: It differs at one base from a far larger clone, so likely a read error. Other DNA sequences from this sample encode an identical CDR3 as well. The CDR3 protein is CALGDLLPTVPGGLRGKLIF. DNA for the CDR3: TGTGCTCTTGGGGACCTCCTACCTACGGTCCCTGGGGGGTTGAGAGGTAAACTCATCTTT. This chain links TRDV1 with TRDJ1; TRDD3 might be the D (7 bases). No J segment appears in TCRdb, so it was assigned here by matching the sequence to germline. This CDR3 is 20 amino acids long. V was cut by 3 bases and J by 7 bases, with 33 bases left in between. Germline V CDR1 and CDR2: TSWWSYY, QGS.

On this clone itself: This likely traces to a read error, being one base from a far larger clone. Other DNA sequences within the sample encode an identical CDR3. The J gene went uncalled, whereas the V gene is TRDV1; the D call of TRDD3 is as the table states it, not checked on the DNA. Per the germline V gene, CDR1 is TSWWSYY and CDR2 is QGS. CDR3 length equals 21 residues. CDR3 loop: CALGDPLLSSWGIRGLGKLIF. The CDR3 DNA is TGTGCTCTTGGGGATCCTCTTCTATCCAGCTGGGGGATACGCGGTCTTGGTAAACTTATCTTT.

This clone was detected a few times. With only one base between it and a far larger clone, this is likely a read error. The same CDR3 is also encoded by other DNA sequences in this sample. The rearrangement uses TRDV1 and TRDJ1; D may match TRDD2 or TRDD3 (6 bases each). TCRdb records no J gene; here it was assigned by comparing the DNA to germline. Germline lookup yields CDR1 TSWWSYY and CDR2 QGS. This CDR3 contains 21 residues. The CDR3 bases are TGTGCTCTCGGGGTCCTACTATCATACTGGGCGAATGGTCCGTACACCGATAAACTCATCTTT. Translation: CALGVLLSYWANGPYTDKLIF.